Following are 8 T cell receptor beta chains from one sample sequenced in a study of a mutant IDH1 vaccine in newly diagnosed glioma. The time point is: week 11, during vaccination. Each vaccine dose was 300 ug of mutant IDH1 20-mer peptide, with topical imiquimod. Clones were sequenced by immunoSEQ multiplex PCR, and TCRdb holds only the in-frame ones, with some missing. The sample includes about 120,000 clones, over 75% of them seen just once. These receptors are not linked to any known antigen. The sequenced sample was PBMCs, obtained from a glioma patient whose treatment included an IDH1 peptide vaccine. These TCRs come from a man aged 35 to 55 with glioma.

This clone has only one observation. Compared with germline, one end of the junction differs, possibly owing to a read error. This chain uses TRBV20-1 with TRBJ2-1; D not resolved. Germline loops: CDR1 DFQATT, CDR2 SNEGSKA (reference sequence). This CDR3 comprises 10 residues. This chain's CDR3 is CSARHNEQFF. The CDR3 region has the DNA TGCAGTGCTAGACACAACGAGCAGTTCTTC.

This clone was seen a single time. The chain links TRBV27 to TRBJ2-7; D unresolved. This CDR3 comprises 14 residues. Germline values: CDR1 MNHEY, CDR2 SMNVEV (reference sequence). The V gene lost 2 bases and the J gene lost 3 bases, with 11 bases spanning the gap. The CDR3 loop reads CASSLTQEYYEQYF. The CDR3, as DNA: TGTGCCAGCAGTTTAACCCAAGAGTACTACGAGCAGTACTTC.

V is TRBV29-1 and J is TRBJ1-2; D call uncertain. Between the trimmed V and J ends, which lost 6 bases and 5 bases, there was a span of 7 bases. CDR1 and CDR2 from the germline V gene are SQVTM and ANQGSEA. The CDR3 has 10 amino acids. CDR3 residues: CSVSDYGYTF. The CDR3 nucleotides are TGCAGCGTCTCAGATTATGGCTACACCTTC. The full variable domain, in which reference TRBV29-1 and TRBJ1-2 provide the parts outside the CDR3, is SAVISQKPSRDICQRGTSLTIQCQVDSQVTMMFWYRQQPGQSLTLIATANQGSEATYESGFVIDKFPISRPNLTFSTLTVSNMSPEDSSIYLCSVSDYGYTFGSGTRLTVV.

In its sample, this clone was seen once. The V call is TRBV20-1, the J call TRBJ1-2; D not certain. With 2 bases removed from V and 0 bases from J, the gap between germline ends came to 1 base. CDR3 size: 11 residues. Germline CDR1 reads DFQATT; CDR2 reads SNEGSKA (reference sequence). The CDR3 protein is CSARPNYGYTF. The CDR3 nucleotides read TGCAGTGCTAGACCTAACTATGGCTACACCTTC.

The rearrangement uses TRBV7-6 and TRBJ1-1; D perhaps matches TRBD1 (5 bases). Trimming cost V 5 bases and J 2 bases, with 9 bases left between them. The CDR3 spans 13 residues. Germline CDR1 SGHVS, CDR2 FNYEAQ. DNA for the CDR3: TGTGCCAGCAGCGGACAAATAAACACTGAAGCTTTCTTT. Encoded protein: CASSGQINTEAFF.

The CDR3 nucleotides read TGTGCCAGCTCACCCCTCCGGGGGGGTAGCACAGATACGCAGTATTTT. The encoded protein is CASSPLRGGSTDTQYF. The chain uses TRBV18 and TRBJ2-3, with 8 nucleotides matching TRBD2. The ends lost 3 bases at V and 0 bases at J; junction bases unmatched: 5. This CDR3 spans 16 amino acids. Germline loops: CDR1 KGHSH, CDR2 LQKENI.

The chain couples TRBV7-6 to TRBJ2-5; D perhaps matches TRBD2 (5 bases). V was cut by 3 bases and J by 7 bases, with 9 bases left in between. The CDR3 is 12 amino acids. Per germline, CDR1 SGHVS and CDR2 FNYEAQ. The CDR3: CASSLGAGTQYF. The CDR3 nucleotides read TGTGCCAGCAGCTTGGGTGCGGGGACCCAGTACTTC.

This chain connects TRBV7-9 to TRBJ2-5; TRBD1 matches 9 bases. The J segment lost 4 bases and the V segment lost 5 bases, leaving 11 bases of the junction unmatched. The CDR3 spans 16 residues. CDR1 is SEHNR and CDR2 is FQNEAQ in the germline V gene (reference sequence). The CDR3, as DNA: TGTGCCAGCAGCCTGGGGCCAAGGACAGGGGTAGAGACCCAGTACTTC. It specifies CASSLGPRTGVETQYF.